Below, one T cell receptor (beta chain) is given with its context. The target antigen is unknown. The study ran its PCR with 60 Vbeta and 13 Jbeta primers. Using immunoSEQ multiplex PCR, the repertoire was profiled, and TCRdb retains in-frame clones only, with some absent. The profile covers more than 85,000 clones, with roughly 77% appearing a single time and about 4% taken by the ten largest. Each of the donors was a healthy bone marrow donor. These data belong to a study of cytomegalovirus exposure and HLA in healthy donors. Findings and limits, study-wide: It has been reported that TCR beta sequences accurately predicted the HLA-A and HLA-B alleles of most subjects. In a later analysis, most CMV-associated TCR beta chains appeared HLA-restricted. Researchers counted approximately 160 TCR beta chains as cytomegalovirus-associated.

The clonotype was recovered from a woman aged 45-65 years in good health and CMV-seropositive. The sample consisted of PBMCs.

This chain's CDR3 is CATDQREIGNEQYF. As DNA, the CDR3 is TGTGCCACTGACCAGCGGGAGATAGGCAACGAGCAGTACTTC. J is TRBJ2-7 and V is TRBV2; 8 bases line up with TRBD2. This CDR3 is 14 amino acids long. Germline CDR1 SNHLY, CDR2 FYNNEI. J gave up 5 bases and V 10 bases, and 13 bases lay outside the gene matches.